This TCR beta chain emerged from a study of T cells in Graves' hyperthyroidism and ophthalmopathy. Study at large: Before treatment of any kind, peripheral blood was taken at initial diagnosis.

To note about this clonotype: As yet, its antigen is unknown.

Study-wide results and caveats: Blood also carried most thyroid clonotypes expanded above 0.001. The authors' 13 V-J model separated ophthalmopathy from stable hyperthyroidism.

Deletions cut 0 bases from V and 12 bases from J, with 9 bases between. Germline V gene data show CDR1 as MNHNY and CDR2 as SVGAGI (reference sequence). CDR3 length: 12 amino acids. The investigators amplified TCR beta CDR3 regions from RNA transcripts. First-round RT-PCR targeting the TCR CDR3 was performed with the HTBI primer set. TCRdb ran MiXCR on the multiplex PCR reads and lists one entry per CDR3 protein. The profile covers 600,000 to 850,000 distinct CDR3 sequences, with around 20% appearing a single time and around 17% taken by the ten largest. Sequenced material: blood. This sequence was found in a woman aged 50 to 65 with Graves' hyperthyroidism that later progressed to Graves' ophthalmopathy. This chain links TRBV6-6 with TRBJ2-1; no clear D. For the CDR3, the DNA is TGTGCCAGCAGTTACTCGGCGTGGAGGCAGTTCTTC. This translates into CASSYSAWRQFF.